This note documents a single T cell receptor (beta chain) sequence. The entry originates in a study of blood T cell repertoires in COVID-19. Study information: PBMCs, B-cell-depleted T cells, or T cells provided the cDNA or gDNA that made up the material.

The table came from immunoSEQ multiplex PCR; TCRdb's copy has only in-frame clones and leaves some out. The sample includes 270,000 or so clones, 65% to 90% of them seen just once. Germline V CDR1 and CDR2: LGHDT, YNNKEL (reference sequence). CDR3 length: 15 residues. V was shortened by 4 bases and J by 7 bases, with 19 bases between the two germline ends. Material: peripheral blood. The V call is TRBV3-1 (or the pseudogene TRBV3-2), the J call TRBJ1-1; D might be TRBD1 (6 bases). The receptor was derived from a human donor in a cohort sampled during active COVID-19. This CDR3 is CASSPPILKGGEAFF. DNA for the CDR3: TGTGCCAGCAGCCCTCCCATCCTTAAAGGGGGTGAAGCTTTCTTT.